This T cell receptor (beta chain) was found in a study of blood T cell repertoires in COVID-19. Study information: The study drew acute and convalescent COVID-19 samples from the United States, Italy and Spain.

In the source study's methods: Amplification of reference gene primers was used by the study to estimate nucleated cell counts. Data came from immunoSEQ multiplex PCR; TCRdb stores just in-frame clones and leaves some out. The V and J calls and clone size come from that table; D and trimming were worked out from the DNA. This table holds about 150,000 clones, around 80% found once. This clone occurred a few times. The CDR3 runs to 14 residues. Germline CDR1 and CDR2: SGHKS and YYEKEE (reference sequence). J was trimmed by 7 bases and V by 4 bases; bases with no gene match: 7. The TCR was taken from a man aged 55 to 70 with acute or convalescent COVID-19. Sequenced input: peripheral blood. The chain employs TRBV5-5 and TRBJ1-2; 10 nucleotides agree with TRBD1. CDR3 DNA: TGTGCCAGCAGCCCGGGACAGGGGCCGGTTGGCTACACCTTC. Protein product: CASSPGQGPVGYTF.